The T cell receptor (beta chain) described here comes from a study of blood T cell repertoires in COVID-19. On the study more broadly: From the United States, Italy and Spain came samples of acute and convalescent COVID-19.

Sequencing was performed with immunoSEQ multiplex PCR; in TCRdb, only in-frame clones are kept and a portion is missing. The data contain roughly 28,000 clones, roughly 87% of them singletons. This CDR3 is built from 15 residues. V was pared by 8 bases and J by 0 bases, with 4 bases of the junction left unmatched. Germline V CDR1 and CDR2: MNHEY, SVGAGI. The specimen was peripheral blood. The sequence was collected from a human donor with acute or convalescent COVID-19. The donor label of this sample is uncertain. The gene calls are TRBV6-5 and TRBJ2-3; 11 bases align to TRBD2. CDR3 loop: CASGGLAASTDTQYF. CDR3 nucleotide sequence: TGTGCCAGCGGGGGACTAGCGGCTAGCACAGATACGCAGTATTTT.